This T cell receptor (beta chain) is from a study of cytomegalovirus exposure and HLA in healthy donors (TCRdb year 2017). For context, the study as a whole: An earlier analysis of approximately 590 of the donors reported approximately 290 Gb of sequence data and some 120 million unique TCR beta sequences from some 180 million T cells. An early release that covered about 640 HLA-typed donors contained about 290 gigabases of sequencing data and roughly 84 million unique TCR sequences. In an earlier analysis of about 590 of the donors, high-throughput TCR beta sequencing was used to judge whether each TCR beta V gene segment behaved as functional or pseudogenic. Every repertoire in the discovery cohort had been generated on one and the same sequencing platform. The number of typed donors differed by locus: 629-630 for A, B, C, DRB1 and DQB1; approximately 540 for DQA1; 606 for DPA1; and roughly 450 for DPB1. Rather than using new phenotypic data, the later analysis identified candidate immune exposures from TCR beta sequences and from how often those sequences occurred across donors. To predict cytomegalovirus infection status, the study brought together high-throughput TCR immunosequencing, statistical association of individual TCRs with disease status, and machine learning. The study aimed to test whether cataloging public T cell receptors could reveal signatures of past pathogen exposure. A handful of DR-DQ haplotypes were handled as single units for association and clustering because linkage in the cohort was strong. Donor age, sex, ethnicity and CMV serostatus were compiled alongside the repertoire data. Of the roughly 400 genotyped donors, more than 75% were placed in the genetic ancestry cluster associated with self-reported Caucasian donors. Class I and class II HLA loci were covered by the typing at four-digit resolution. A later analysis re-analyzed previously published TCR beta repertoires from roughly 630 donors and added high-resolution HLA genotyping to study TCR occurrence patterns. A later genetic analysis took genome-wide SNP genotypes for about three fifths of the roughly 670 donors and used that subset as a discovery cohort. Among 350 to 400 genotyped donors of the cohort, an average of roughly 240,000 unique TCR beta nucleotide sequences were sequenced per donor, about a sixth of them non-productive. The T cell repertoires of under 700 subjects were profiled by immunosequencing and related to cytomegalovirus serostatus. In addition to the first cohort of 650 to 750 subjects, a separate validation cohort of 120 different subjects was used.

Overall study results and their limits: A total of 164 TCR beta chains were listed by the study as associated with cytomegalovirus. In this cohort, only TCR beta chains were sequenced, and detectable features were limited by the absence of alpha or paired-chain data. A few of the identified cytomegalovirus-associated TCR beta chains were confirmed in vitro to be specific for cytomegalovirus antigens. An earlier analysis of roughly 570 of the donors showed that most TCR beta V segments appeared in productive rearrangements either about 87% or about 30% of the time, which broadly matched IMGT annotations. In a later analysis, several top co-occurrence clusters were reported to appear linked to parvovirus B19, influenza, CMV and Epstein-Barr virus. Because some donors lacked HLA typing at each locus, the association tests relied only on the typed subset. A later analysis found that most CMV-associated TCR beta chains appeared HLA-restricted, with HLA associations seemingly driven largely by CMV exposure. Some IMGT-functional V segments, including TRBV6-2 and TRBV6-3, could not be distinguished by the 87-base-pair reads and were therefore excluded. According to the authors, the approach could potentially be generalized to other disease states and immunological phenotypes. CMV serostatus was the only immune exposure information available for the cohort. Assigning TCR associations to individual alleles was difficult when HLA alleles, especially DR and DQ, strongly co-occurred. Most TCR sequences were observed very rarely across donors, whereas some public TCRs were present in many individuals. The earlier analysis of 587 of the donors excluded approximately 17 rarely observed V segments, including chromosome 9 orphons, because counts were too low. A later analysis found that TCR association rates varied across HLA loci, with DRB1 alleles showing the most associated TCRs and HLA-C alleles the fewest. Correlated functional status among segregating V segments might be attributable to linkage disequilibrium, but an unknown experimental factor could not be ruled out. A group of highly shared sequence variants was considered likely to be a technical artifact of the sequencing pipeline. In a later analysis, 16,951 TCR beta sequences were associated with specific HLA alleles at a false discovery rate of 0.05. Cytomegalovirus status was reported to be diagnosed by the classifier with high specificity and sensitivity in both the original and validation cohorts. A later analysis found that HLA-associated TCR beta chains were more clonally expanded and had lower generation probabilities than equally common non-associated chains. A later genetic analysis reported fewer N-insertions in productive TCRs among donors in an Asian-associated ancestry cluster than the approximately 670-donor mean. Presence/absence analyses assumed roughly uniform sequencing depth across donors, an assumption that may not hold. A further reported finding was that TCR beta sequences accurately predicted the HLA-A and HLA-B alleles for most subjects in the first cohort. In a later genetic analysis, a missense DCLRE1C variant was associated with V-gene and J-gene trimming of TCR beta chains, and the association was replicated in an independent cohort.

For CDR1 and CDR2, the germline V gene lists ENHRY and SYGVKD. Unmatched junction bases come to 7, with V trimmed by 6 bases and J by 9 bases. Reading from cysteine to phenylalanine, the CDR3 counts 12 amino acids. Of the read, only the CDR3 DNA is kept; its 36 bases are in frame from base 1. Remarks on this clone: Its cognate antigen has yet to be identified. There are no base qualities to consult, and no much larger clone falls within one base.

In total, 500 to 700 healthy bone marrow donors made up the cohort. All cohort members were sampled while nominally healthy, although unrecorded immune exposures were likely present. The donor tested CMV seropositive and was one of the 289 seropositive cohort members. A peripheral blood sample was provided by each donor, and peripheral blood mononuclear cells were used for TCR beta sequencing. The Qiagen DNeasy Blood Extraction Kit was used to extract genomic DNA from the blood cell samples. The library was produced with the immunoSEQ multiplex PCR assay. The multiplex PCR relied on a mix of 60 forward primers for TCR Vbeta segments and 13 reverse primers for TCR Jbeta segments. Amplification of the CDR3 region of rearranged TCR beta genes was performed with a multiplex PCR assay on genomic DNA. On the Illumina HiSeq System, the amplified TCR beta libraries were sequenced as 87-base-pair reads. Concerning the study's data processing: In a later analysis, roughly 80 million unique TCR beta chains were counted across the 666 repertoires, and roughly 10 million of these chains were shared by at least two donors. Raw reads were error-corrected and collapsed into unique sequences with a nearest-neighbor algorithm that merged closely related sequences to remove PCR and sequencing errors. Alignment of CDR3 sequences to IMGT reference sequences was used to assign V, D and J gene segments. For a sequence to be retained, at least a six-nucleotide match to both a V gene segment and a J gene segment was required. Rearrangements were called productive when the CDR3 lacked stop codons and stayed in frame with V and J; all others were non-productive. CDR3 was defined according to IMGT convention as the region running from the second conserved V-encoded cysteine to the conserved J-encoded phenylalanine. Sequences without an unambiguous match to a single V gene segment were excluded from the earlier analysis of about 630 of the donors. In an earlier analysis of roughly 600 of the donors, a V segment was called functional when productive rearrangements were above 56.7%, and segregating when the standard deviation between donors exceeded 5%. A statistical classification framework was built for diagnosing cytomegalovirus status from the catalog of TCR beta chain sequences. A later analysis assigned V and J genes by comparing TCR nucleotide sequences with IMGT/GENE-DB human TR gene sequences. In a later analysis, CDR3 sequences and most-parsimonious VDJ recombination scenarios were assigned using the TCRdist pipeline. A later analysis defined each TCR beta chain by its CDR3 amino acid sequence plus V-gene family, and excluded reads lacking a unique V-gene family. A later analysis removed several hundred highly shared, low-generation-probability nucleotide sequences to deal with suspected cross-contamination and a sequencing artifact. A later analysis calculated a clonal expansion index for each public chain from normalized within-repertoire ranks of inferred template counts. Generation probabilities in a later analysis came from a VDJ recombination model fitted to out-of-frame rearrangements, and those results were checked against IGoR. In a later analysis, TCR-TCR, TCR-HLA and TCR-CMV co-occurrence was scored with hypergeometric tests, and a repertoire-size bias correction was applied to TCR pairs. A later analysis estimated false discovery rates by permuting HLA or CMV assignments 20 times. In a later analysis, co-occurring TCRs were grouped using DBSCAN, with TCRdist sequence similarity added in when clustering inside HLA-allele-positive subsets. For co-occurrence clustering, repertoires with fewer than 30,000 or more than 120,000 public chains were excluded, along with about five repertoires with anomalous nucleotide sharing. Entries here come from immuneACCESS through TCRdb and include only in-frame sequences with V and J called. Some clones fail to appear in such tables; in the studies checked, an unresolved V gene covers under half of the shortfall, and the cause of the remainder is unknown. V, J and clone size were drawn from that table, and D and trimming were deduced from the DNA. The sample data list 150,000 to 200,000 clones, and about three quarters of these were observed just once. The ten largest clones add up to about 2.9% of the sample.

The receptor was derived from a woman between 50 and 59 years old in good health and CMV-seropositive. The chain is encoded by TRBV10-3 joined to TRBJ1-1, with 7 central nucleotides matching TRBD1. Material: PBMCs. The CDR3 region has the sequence CAIRGTASQAFF. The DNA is TGTGCCATCAGGGGGACAGCCAGCCAAGCTTTCTTT.